One and the same sample provided the 22 T cell receptor beta chains below, sequenced in a study of blood T cell repertoires in COVID-19. TCRdb keeps only in-frame clones here, not all; method: immunoSEQ multiplex PCR. This table has about 330,000 clones, over 80% appearing once. Sequenced: peripheral blood. These receptors came from a man aged 25 to 40 with COVID-19, enrolled during active disease.

As DNA, the CDR3 is TGTGCCAGCAGCTTGACTACAGATACGCAGTATTTT. It is translated as CASSLTTDTQYF. The rearrangement uses TRBV5-4 and TRBJ2-3; unclear D gene. With 1 base removed from V and 3 bases from J, the gap between germline ends came to 3 bases. CDR1 SGHNT and CDR2 YYREEE come from the germline V gene (reference sequence). This CDR3 contains 12 residues. Combining the CDR3 with reference TRBV5-4 and TRBJ2-3 gives the whole variable domain ETGVTQSPTHLIKTRGQQVTLRCSSQSGHNTVSWYQQALGQGPQFIFQYYREEENGRGNFPPRFSGLQFPNYSSELNVNALELDDSALYLCASSLTTDTQYFGPGTRLTVL.

The rearrangement links TRBV6-5 to TRBJ2-1; maybe TRBD1 (6 bases). CDR3 length: 15 amino acids. Looked up from germline, CDR1 is MNHEY and CDR2 is SVGAGI. V lost 6 bases to trimming and J lost 4 bases, with 16 bases between them. CDR3 amino acids: CASSGGPGTYNEQFF. In DNA form, the CDR3 reads TGTGCCAGCAGCGGCGGGCCAGGGACATACAATGAGCAGTTCTTC.

The V gene is TRBV28, the J gene TRBJ2-2, with TRBD2 as a possible D gene (6 bases). Trimming stripped 3 bases from V and 0 bases from J, with 11 bases between. CDR1 is MDHEN and CDR2 is SYDVKM in the germline V gene. CDR3 size: 16 residues. The CDR3 loop is CASSFGGGSNTGELFF. CDR3 sequence (DNA): TGTGCCAGCAGTTTTGGTGGGGGGTCGAACACCGGGGAGCTGTTTTTT. Combining the CDR3 with reference TRBV28 and TRBJ2-2 gives the whole variable domain DVKVTQSSRYLVKRTGEKVFLECVQDMDHENMFWYRQDPGLGLRLIYFSYDVKMKEKGDIPEGYSVSREKKERFSLILESASTNQTSMYLCASSFGGGSNTGELFFGEGSRLTVL.

V and J are TRBV2 and TRBJ2-3; D ambiguous. V shed 6 bases and J shed 1 base, with 11 bases lying between them. Per the germline V gene, CDR1 is SNHLY and CDR2 is FYNNEI. The CDR3 covers 14 residues. The CDR3 is CASRSYGGTDTQYF. In nucleotides, the CDR3 is TGTGCCAGCAGGTCTTACGGAGGCACAGATACGCAGTATTTT.

V and J are TRBV6-6 and TRBJ2-5; D possibly corresponds to TRBD1 (5 bases). The ends were cut back, 6 bases at V and 7 bases at J, with 18 bases in the middle. Germline V gene sequence: CDR1 MNHNY, CDR2 SVGAGI (reference sequence). The CDR3 runs to 14 residues. CDR3 protein: CASRLQALKGTQYF. CDR3 nucleotide sequence: TGTGCCAGCAGGCTACAGGCGTTAAAGGGGACCCAGTACTTC.

The rearrangement uses TRBV6-4 and TRBJ2-6; D not resolved. V was clipped by 4 bases and J by 0 bases, with 7 bases between them. The CDR3 totals 15 residues. The germline V gene has CDR1 MRHNA and CDR2 SNTAGT. Written as DNA, the CDR3 is TGTGCCAGCAGTGCACAGAGCTCTGGGGCCAACGTCCTGACTTTC. Translated: CASSAQSSGANVLTF.

The V and J genes are TRBV5-1 and TRBJ2-3, with 7 bases matching TRBD1. Per the germline V gene, CDR1 is SGHRS and CDR2 is YFSETQ. With V trimmed by 3 bases and J by 2 bases, 6 bases remained unmatched. This CDR3 comprises 15 residues. The CDR3 DNA sequence: TGCGCCAGCAGCTGGAGACAGGGTACCACAGATACGCAGTATTTT. Translation: CASSWRQGTTDTQYF.

The genes are TRBV29-1 and TRBJ1-1; 8 positions agree with TRBD1. V lost 3 bases and J lost 7; bases outside the gene matches: 7. Germline V gene lookup returns CDR1 SQVTM and CDR2 ANQGSEA. This CDR3 region has 13 residues. The CDR3 spells CSVEAGGGSEAFF. The CDR3 DNA reads TGCAGCGTTGAGGCAGGGGGCGGCAGTGAAGCTTTCTTT. Full variable domain (rest looked up from reference TRBV29-1 and TRBJ1-1): SAVISQKPSRDICQRGTSLTIQCQVDSQVTMMFWYRQQPGQSLTLIATANQGSEATYESGFVIDKFPISRPNLTFSTLTVSNMSPEDSSIYLCSVEAGGGSEAFFGQGTRLTVV.

V gene TRBV28 combines with J gene TRBJ2-5; tentative D call: TRBD1 (6 bases). Germline CDR1 MDHEN, CDR2 SYDVKM. V lost 6 bases to trimming and J lost 1 base, with 9 bases between them. The CDR3 extends over 13 amino acids. The CDR3 DNA sequence: TGTGCCAGCAGAAGGACAGCCCAAGAGACCCAGTACTTC. It translates to CASRRTAQETQYF.

The CDR3 spells CASRGGLGSPLHF. CDR3 in DNA: TGTGCCAGCAGGGGGGGTTTGGGTTCACCCCTCCACTTT. J is TRBJ1-6 and V is TRBV28; perhaps TRBD1 as D (5 bases). The V end was cut by 6 bases, the J end by 9 bases, with 12 bases between. From germline, CDR1 is MDHEN and CDR2 SYDVKM. The CDR3 extends over 13 amino acids.

The gene calls are TRBV9 and TRBJ2-5; a possible D gene is TRBD1 (6 bases). Germline CDR1 and CDR2: SGDLS and YYNGEE. The length of the CDR3 is 13 residues. The V end was cut by 4 bases, the J end by 1 base, with 8 bases between. Here the CDR3 DNA reads TGTGCCAGCAGCCCACAGGGCCAAGAGACCCAGTACTTC. Its protein product is CASSPQGQETQYF.

The chain is built from TRBV7-9 and TRBJ2-1; 8 positions agree with TRBD1. Unmatched junction bases numbered 15, after V lost 4 bases and J lost 4 bases. CDR1 is SEHNR and CDR2 is FQNEAQ in the germline V gene (reference sequence). The CDR3 consists of 18 residues. The CDR3 here is CASSSTPGQGDPYNEQFF. Here the CDR3 DNA reads TGTGCCAGCAGCTCAACCCCTGGACAGGGTGACCCATACAATGAGCAGTTCTTC.

The sample holds a few counts of this clone. This sequence joins TRBV11-1 and TRBJ1-1; D is perhaps TRBD1 (5 bases). The ends were cut back, 5 bases at V and 4 bases at J, with 14 bases in the middle. CDR3 length: 14 residues. The germline gives CDR1 SGHAT, CDR2 FQDESV (reference sequence). The chain's CDR3 is CASSAQQGGTEAFF. For the CDR3, the DNA is TGTGCCAGCAGCGCTCAGCAGGGAGGCACTGAAGCTTTCTTT.

The chain couples TRBV5-4 to TRBJ2-3; 14 bases align to TRBD2. Germline assignment: CDR1 SGHNT and CDR2 YYREEE (reference sequence). With 3 bases clipped from V and 2 bases from J, the junction kept 2 bases outside the gene matches. The CDR3 runs to 16 residues. The CDR3 sequence: CASSWTSGRFTDTQYF. Written as DNA, the CDR3 is TGTGCCAGCAGCTGGACTAGCGGGAGGTTCACAGATACGCAGTATTTT. Full variable domain (remainder filled in from reference TRBV5-4 and TRBJ2-3): ETGVTQSPTHLIKTRGQQVTLRCSSQSGHNTVSWYQQALGQGPQFIFQYYREEENGRGNFPPRFSGLQFPNYSSELNVNALELDDSALYLCASSWTSGRFTDTQYFGPGTRLTVL.

This chain joins TRBV5-4 and TRBJ2-3, with 11 bases lining up with TRBD2. The CDR3 consists of 16 residues. Germline loops: CDR1 SGHNT, CDR2 YYREEE (reference sequence). V lost 0 bases and J lost 9; bases outside the gene matches: 9. CDR3 bases: TGTGCCAGCAGCTTGGATCGGGCTAGCGGGAGGTTCACGCAGTATTTT. It yields the protein CASSLDRASGRFTQYF. The full variable domain, in which reference TRBV5-4 and TRBJ2-3 provide the parts outside the CDR3, is ETGVTQSPTHLIKTRGQQVTLRCSSQSGHNTVSWYQQALGQGPQFIFQYYREEENGRGNFPPRFSGLQFPNYSSELNVNALELDDSALYLCASSLDRASGRFTQYFGPGTRLTVL.

The V call is TRBV7-9, the J call TRBJ2-1; possibly TRBD1 for D (6 bases). CDR1 is SEHNR and CDR2 is FQNEAQ in the germline V gene (reference sequence). The CDR3 is 14 amino acids. Deletions cut 6 bases from V and 9 bases from J, with 18 bases between. This chain's CDR3 is CASSPASKGGEQFF. Here the CDR3 DNA reads TGTGCCAGCAGTCCGGCCTCAAAAGGGGGTGAGCAGTTCTTC.

This chain links TRBV7-2 with TRBJ1-5, with D perhaps TRBD1 (6 bases). Between the trimmed V and J ends, which lost 5 bases and 6 bases, there was a span of 20 bases. The CDR3 consists of 16 residues. Germline V CDR1 and CDR2: SGHTA, FQGNSA. The CDR3: CASSPDMTGSGQPQHF. The CDR3 DNA reads TGTGCCAGCAGCCCCGACATGACAGGCTCGGGTCAGCCCCAGCATTTT.

The V call is TRBV5-5, the J call TRBJ1-1; TRBD1 is a possible D gene (5 bases). Trimming stripped 2 bases from V and 2 bases from J, with 10 bases between. This CDR3 contains 14 residues. The germline V gene has CDR1 SGHKS and CDR2 YYEKEE (reference sequence). CDR3 protein: CASSLGVLNTEAFF. DNA of the CDR3: TGTGCCAGCAGCTTAGGGGTCCTAAACACTGAAGCTTTCTTT.

The J gene is TRBJ1-1, the V gene TRBV28; 8 nucleotides align to TRBD1. Trimming removed 2 bases from V and 5 bases from J; junction bases left unmatched: 7. Germline CDR1 and CDR2: MDHEN and SYDVKM. The CDR3 contains 15 residues. CDR3 sequence reads: CASSLLGTGVTEAFF. The CDR3 bases are TGTGCCAGCAGTTTACTCGGGACAGGAGTAACTGAAGCTTTCTTT.

V usage is TRBV9 and J usage is TRBJ2-2; 7 bases agree with TRBD1. The V gene's germline CDR1 is SGDLS and CDR2 YYNGEE. This CDR3 has 15 residues. The V gene end was trimmed by 0 bases and the J gene end by 5 bases; junction bases not matched to a gene: 4. CDR3 loop: CASSVGQGGTGELFF. The DNA of the CDR3 is TGTGCCAGCAGCGTAGGACAGGGTGGGACCGGGGAGCTGTTTTTT.

The chain links TRBV27 to TRBJ1-4; no firm D call. V was cut by 3 bases and J by 3 bases, with 14 bases left in between. Germline assignment: CDR1 MNHEY and CDR2 SMNVEV (reference sequence). This CDR3 comprises 16 residues. The CDR3 DNA follows: TGTGCCAGCAGTTTGACTGGACTTGTAGCTAATGAAAAACTGTTTTTT. It specifies CASSLTGLVANEKLFF.

This sequence joins TRBV27 and TRBJ1-6; possibly TRBD1 for D (5 bases). CDR1 is MNHEY, CDR2 SMNVEV, per germline (reference sequence). CDR3 length equals 16 residues. V dropped 4 bases and J dropped 10 bases, with 20 bases sitting between them. DNA for the CDR3: TGTGCCAGCAGTTGGCGGGGAGGGGCGAGGAAGTCACCCCTCCACTTT. It encodes CASSWRGGARKSPLHF.